The 32 T cell receptor beta chains below all came from one sample that was sequenced in a study of shared T cell receptors in the human thymus (dated by TCRdb to about 2021). Libraries were prepared through the immunoSEQ multiplex PCR assay. TCRdb stores this immuneACCESS table with in-frame sequences only. Part of the clones is absent; in the studies checked, under half of the shortfall reflects unresolved V genes, and no reason is known for the rest. The sample data list approximately 760,000 clones, and approximately 85% of these were observed just once. 0.008% to 0.011% of the sample is taken by the ten largest. These data were also filed under a second study, of human thymus T cells.

The specimen sequenced was thymocytes. The receptors come from a girl less than two years old with a congenital heart defect. Donor details come from another sample of the same person, matched by shared clones.

V usage is TRBV10-3 and J usage is TRBJ1-3; maybe TRBD1 (6 bases). Trimming removed 7 bases from V and 2 bases from J, with 15 bases in between. The CDR3 covers 15 residues. Germline values: CDR1 ENHRY, CDR2 SYGVKD. CDR3 coding DNA: TGTGCCATCACCGAAGGGGGGGCCACTGGAAACACCATATATTTT. This gives the protein CAITEGGATGNTIYF.

The chain couples TRBV5-1 to TRBJ1-2, with 7 bases matching TRBD1. This CDR3 spans 18 amino acids. After removal of 2 bases from V and 4 bases from J, the junction contained 17 bases not matched to a gene. Germline lookup yields CDR1 SGHRS and CDR2 YFSETQ. The chain's CDR3 is CASSFFVDRQGPLYGYTF. CDR3 DNA: TGCGCCAGCAGCTTCTTTGTCGATCGACAGGGCCCACTCTATGGCTACACCTTC.

The sample holds a few counts of this clone. V gene TRBV6-5 combines with J gene TRBJ2-3, with D possibly TRBD1 on 5 matching bases. V dropped 11 bases and J dropped 6 bases, with 21 bases sitting between them. The germline V gene has CDR1 MNHEY and CDR2 SVGAGI. CDR3 length: 14 amino acids. For the CDR3, the DNA is TGTGCCCCCCATCAGAGCCGCCACAGGGATACGCAGTATTTT. It encodes CAPHQSRHRDTQYF.

The table lists this clone with a few counts. The V call is TRBV6-1, the J call TRBJ2-1; TRBD2 agrees at 8 bases. The CDR3 length is 17 residues. The germline CDR1 and CDR2 sequences are MNHNS and SASEGT. Trimming at V came to 2 bases and at J to 8 bases, leaving 14 bases not matched to a gene. The CDR3 spells CASSEWWLSGGFDEQFF. Written as DNA, the CDR3 is TGTGCCAGCAGTGAATGGTGGTTATCGGGAGGGTTCGATGAGCAGTTCTTC.

The rearrangement joins TRBV7-2 to TRBJ1-2, with D tentatively TRBD1 (5 bases). The V end was cut by 3 bases, the J end by 3 bases, with 14 bases between. Germline CDR1 and CDR2: SGHTA and FQGNSA. The CDR3 spans 15 residues. The CDR3 is CASSFKKGVYYGYTF. In DNA, the CDR3 is TGTGCCAGCAGCTTTAAGAAAGGGGTTTACTATGGCTACACCTTC.

The chain joins TRBV14 to TRBJ1-1; no clear D gene. Looked up from germline, CDR1 is SGHDN and CDR2 is FVKESK. With 0 bases removed from V and 5 bases from J, the gap between germline ends came to 22 bases. The CDR3 loop spans 18 amino acids. The CDR3 spells CASSQDPSWAQYGTEAFF. In DNA form, the CDR3 reads TGTGCCAGCAGCCAAGATCCGAGTTGGGCCCAATATGGAACTGAAGCTTTCTTT. Full variable domain (remainder filled in from reference TRBV14 and TRBJ1-1): EAGVTQFPSHSVIEKGQTVTLRCDPISGHDNLYWYRRVMGKEIKFLLHFVKESKQDESGMPNNRFLAERTGGTYSTLKVQPAELEDSGVYFCASSQDPSWAQYGTEAFFGQGTRLTVV.

CDR3 protein: CASSVQRSSTDTQYF. As DNA, the CDR3 is TGTGCCAGTAGTGTGCAGAGGTCAAGCACAGATACGCAGTATTTT. This chain connects TRBV19 to TRBJ2-3; no firm D call. Trimming removed 5 bases from V and 0 bases from J, with 12 bases in between. Germline values: CDR1 LNHDA, CDR2 SQIVND (reference sequence). CDR3 length: 15 residues.

The sample holds a few counts of this clone. The rearrangement joins TRBV28 to TRBJ1-2; 10 bases map to TRBD1. Germline lookup yields CDR1 MDHEN and CDR2 SYDVKM. The CDR3 totals 14 residues. After removal of 6 bases from V and 6 bases from J, the junction contained 7 bases not matched to a gene. The CDR3 sequence is CASSIRTGGHGYTF. The CDR3 nucleotides are TGTGCCAGCAGCATTCGGACAGGGGGTCATGGCTACACCTTC.

The chain has TRBV28 and TRBJ2-7; 7 bases map to TRBD1. The CDR3 spans 13 residues. V trimming: 6 bases; J trimming: 2 bases; junction bases outside the gene matches: 4. The germline gives CDR1 MDHEN, CDR2 SYDVKM. CDR3 sequence: CASRPDRPYEQYF. CDR3 bases: TGTGCCAGCAGACCGGACAGGCCCTACGAGCAGTACTTC.

The V gene is TRBV29-1, the J gene TRBJ2-3; possible D gene TRBD2, 6 bases. The V gene's germline CDR1 is SQVTM and CDR2 ANQGSEA. V lost 1 base, J lost 1 base, and 21 bases lay in between. This CDR3 has 18 amino acids. CDR3 sequence reads: CSVEARYFAGPRTDTQYF. CDR3 bases: TGCAGCGTTGAAGCCCGGTATTTCGCGGGGCCCCGCACAGATACGCAGTATTTT.

This chain links TRBV4-3 with TRBJ2-7; D is possibly TRBD1 (6 bases). CDR1 and CDR2 from the germline V gene are LGHNA and YSLEER. With 4 bases removed from V and 4 bases from J, the gap between germline ends came to 20 bases. CDR3 length: 16 residues. The CDR3 loop is CASSRKVGTNLYEQYF. Written as DNA, the CDR3 is TGCGCCAGCAGCCGAAAAGTTGGGACAAACCTTTACGAGCAGTACTTC.

The chain carries TRBV5-1 and TRBJ2-7; D is unclear. This CDR3 spans 14 amino acids. The V gene lost 3 bases and the J gene lost 5 bases, with 15 bases spanning the gap. Looked up from germline, CDR1 is SGHRS and CDR2 is YFSETQ. For the CDR3, the DNA is TGCGCCAGCAGCTCACCTTATCGGTTGCACGAGCAGTACTTC. Translated, it gives CASSSPYRLHEQYF.

The chain joins TRBV11-2 to TRBJ2-5; the D gene is possibly TRBD1 (6 bases). Germline V gives CDR1 SGHAT, CDR2 FQNNGV. The ends were cut back, 6 bases at V and 4 bases at J, with 21 bases in the middle. This CDR3 comprises 16 residues. CDR3 amino acids: CASSYHGTRGGETQYF. For the CDR3, the DNA is TGTGCCAGCAGTTACCACGGGACAAGAGGGGGAGAGACCCAGTACTTC.

The chain uses TRBV5-4 and TRBJ1-1; 7 bases fit TRBD1. V trimming: 4 bases; J trimming: 3 bases; junction bases outside the gene matches: 12. Germline V lookup: CDR1 SGHNT, CDR2 YYREEE (reference sequence). The CDR3 loop spans 16 amino acids. Here the CDR3 reads CASSTHRGGADTEAFF. For the CDR3, the DNA is TGTGCCAGCAGCACCCACAGGGGTGGGGCGGACACTGAAGCTTTCTTT.

On this clone itself: Other DNA sequences in the same sample also yield this CDR3. The V call is TRBV5-1, the J call TRBJ2-5; D may be TRBD2 (6 bases). This CDR3 region has 17 residues. Germline values: CDR1 SGHRS, CDR2 YFSETQ. V was trimmed by 4 bases and J by 0 bases, leaving 19 bases between them. The chain's CDR3 is CASSPGLPRPYQETQYF. The CDR3 bases are TGCGCCAGCAGCCCGGGACTCCCCAGACCGTACCAAGAGACCCAGTACTTC.

The V and J genes are TRBV4-1 and TRBJ2-3; maybe TRBD1 (5 bases). The CDR3 runs 16 residues. Trimming cost V 8 bases and J 0 bases, with 18 bases left between them. CDR1 is MGHRA and CDR2 is YSYEKL in the germline V gene. This chain's CDR3 is CASCRQLPSSTDTQYF. DNA for the CDR3: TGCGCCAGCTGCCGACAGCTCCCCTCTAGCACAGATACGCAGTATTTT.

The chain joins TRBV7-9 to TRBJ1-2; D is uncertain. This CDR3 region has 14 residues. The V end lost 5 bases, the J end lost 0 bases, and 10 bases lay between the germline ends. Germline V gives CDR1 SEHNR, CDR2 FQNEAQ (reference sequence). CDR3 nucleotide sequence: TGTGCCAGCAGCACCAGGAAGGCTAACTATGGCTACACCTTC. It codes for CASSTRKANYGYTF.

The rearrangement links TRBV28 to TRBJ1-1; D possibly corresponds to TRBD1 (6 bases). The V gene's germline CDR1 is MDHEN and CDR2 SYDVKM. CDR3 size: 15 residues. The V end lost 2 bases, the J end lost 0 bases, and 10 bases lay between the germline ends. CDR3: CASSLQGPMNTEAFF. The CDR3 nucleotides are TGTGCCAGCAGTTTACAGGGGCCCATGAACACTGAAGCTTTCTTT.

The chain couples TRBV11-2 to TRBJ1-1, with D hard to call. The germline CDR1 and CDR2 sequences are SGHAT and FQNNGV. The CDR3 sequence is 16 residues long. V gave up 1 base and J gave up 5 bases, with 17 bases separating them. Here the CDR3 reads CASSLARSGRRTEAFF. CDR3 nucleotides: TGTGCCAGCAGCTTAGCCCGATCGGGTCGGCGGACTGAAGCTTTCTTT. Filled out from reference TRBV11-2 and TRBJ1-1, the complete variable domain reads EAGVAQSPRYKIIEKRQSVAFWCNPISGHATLYWYQQILGQGPKLLIQFQNNGVVDDSQLPKDRFSAERLKGVDSTLKIQPAKLEDSAVYLCASSLARSGRRTEAFFGQGTRLTVV.

This chain joins TRBV5-4 and TRBJ2-1, with a tentative D call TRBD1 (6 bases). The CDR3 sequence is 13 residues long. V was pared by 0 bases and J by 7 bases, with 8 bases between. Germline V lookup: CDR1 SGHNT, CDR2 YYREEE (reference sequence). The DNA for the CDR3 is TGTGCCAGCAGCTTGGTCACAGGGAATGAGCAGTTCTTC. Residues: CASSLVTGNEQFF.

The V gene is TRBV4-1, the J gene TRBJ1-1; 11 bases are a match to TRBD1. Germline CDR1 and CDR2: MGHRA and YSYEKL. With V trimmed by 3 bases and J by 4 bases, 13 bases remained unmatched. The CDR3 extends over 18 amino acids. CDR3 sequence reads: CASSHHPRTGGAGTEAFF. The CDR3 bases are TGCGCCAGCAGCCATCACCCCAGGACAGGGGGCGCAGGCACTGAAGCTTTCTTT.

Remarks on this clone: At one boundary the junction diverges from the germline segment, which might be a read error. V usage is TRBV4-1 and J usage is TRBJ1-2; D is possibly TRBD1 (5 bases). The length of the CDR3 is 18 residues. Per germline, CDR1 MGHRA and CDR2 YSYEKL. CDR3 in amino acids: CTSSRLDSLNPKNYGYTF. The CDR3 coding sequence is TGCACCAGCAGCCGCCTTGACAGCCTAAACCCGAAAAACTATGGCTACACCTTC.

This chain uses TRBV2 with TRBJ2-7; 9 nucleotides agree with TRBD1. Germline-derived CDR1 and CDR2 are SNHLY and FYNNEI. The length of the CDR3 is 16 residues. Trimming cost V 3 bases and J 2 bases; bases outside gene matches: 8. DNA of the CDR3: TGTGCCAGCAGTGATACCCCGGGACAGGGAACCTACGAGCAGTACTTC. Its translation is CASSDTPGQGTYEQYF.

This clone was counted a few times. The V gene is TRBV19, the J gene TRBJ1-5; 9 bases are shared with TRBD1. CDR3 length: 14 residues. Germline V gene sequence: CDR1 LNHDA, CDR2 SQIVND (reference sequence). V was clipped by 7 bases and J by 7 bases; unmatched bases: 8. CDR3 sequence reads: CASTPGQGFQPQHF. In DNA, the CDR3 is TGTGCCAGTACCCCGGGACAGGGCTTCCAGCCCCAGCATTTT.

The chain couples TRBV9 to TRBJ2-1; 15 bases match TRBD2. This CDR3 has 17 residues. Trimming at V came to 2 bases and at J to 5 bases, leaving 5 bases not matched to a gene. Germline assignment: CDR1 SGDLS and CDR2 YYNGEE. The CDR3 DNA sequence: TGTGCCAGCAGCGTGGGGACTAGCGGGGGGCCGAACAATGAGCAGTTCTTC. Translated, it gives CASSVGTSGGPNNEQFF.

J is TRBJ2-7 and V is TRBV11-2; 7 bases are a match to TRBD1. This CDR3 has 16 residues. After removal of 4 bases from V and 1 base from J, the junction contained 10 bases not matched to a gene. Germline V lookup: CDR1 SGHAT, CDR2 FQNNGV. This chain's CDR3 is CASSYNRDSISYEQYF. CDR3 nucleotides: TGTGCCAGCAGCTATAACCGGGACAGTATTTCCTACGAGCAGTACTTC.

The V call is TRBV7-9, the J call TRBJ1-2; D may be TRBD1 (6 bases). The V and J ends lost 1 base and 8 bases respectively, with 11 bases between them. Germline lookup yields CDR1 SEHNR and CDR2 FQNEAQ (reference sequence). The CDR3 spans 13 residues. The CDR3 bases are TGTGCCAGCAGCTTAGACAGGGTTGAAGGCTACACCTTC. Protein product: CASSLDRVEGYTF.

The chain employs TRBV25-1 and TRBJ2-7, with a weak D call TRBD1 (5 bases). This CDR3 comprises 15 residues. V shed 0 bases and J shed 7 bases, with 16 bases lying between them. The germline V gene encodes CDR1 MGHDK and CDR2 SYGVNS. The DNA of the CDR3 is TGTGCCAGCAGTGAATATCCGGCAGGGTTCGGTGAGCAGTACTTC. This gives the protein CASSEYPAGFGEQYF.

This clone was observed a single time. The rearrangement links TRBV28 to TRBJ2-3; 7 nucleotides match TRBD1. Per the germline V gene, CDR1 is MDHEN and CDR2 is SYDVKM. The CDR3 extends over 16 amino acids. After removal of 3 bases from V and 2 bases from J, the junction contained 8 bases not matched to a gene. The CDR3 region has the DNA TGTGCCAGCAGTTTTACCAGGGGGAAAAACACAGATACGCAGTATTTT. It translates to CASSFTRGKNTDTQYF.

The rearrangement uses TRBV6-1 and TRBJ1-6; D possibly corresponds to TRBD1 (6 bases). Germline CDR1 is MNHNS and CDR2 is SASEGT. The CDR3 is made up of 14 amino acids. Deletions cut 4 bases from V and 5 bases from J, with 9 bases between. For the CDR3, the DNA is TGTGCCAGCAGTGGGACAGTCGATAATTCACCCCTCCACTTT. Translating it yields CASSGTVDNSPLHF.

V usage is TRBV5-1 and J usage is TRBJ2-6, with 9 bases identical to TRBD1. Germline V gene data show CDR1 as SGHRS and CDR2 as YFSETQ. The V and J ends lost 1 base and 7 bases, in that order; junction bases with no gene match: 9. CDR3 length equals 17 residues. This CDR3 is CASSLTGTGFFANVLTF. The CDR3, as DNA: TGCGCCAGCAGCTTGACCGGGACAGGGTTTTTTGCCAACGTCCTGACTTTC.

The chain uses TRBV29-1 and TRBJ1-2; 8 bases fit TRBD1. J gave up 7 bases and V 7 bases, and 17 bases lay outside the gene matches. Per the germline V gene, CDR1 is SQVTM and CDR2 is ANQGSEA. The length of the CDR3 is 15 residues. The CDR3 DNA reads as TGCAGCGAACAATTACAGGGGGAGGTAAACGGTGGCTACACCTTC. The encoded protein is CSEQLQGEVNGGYTF.